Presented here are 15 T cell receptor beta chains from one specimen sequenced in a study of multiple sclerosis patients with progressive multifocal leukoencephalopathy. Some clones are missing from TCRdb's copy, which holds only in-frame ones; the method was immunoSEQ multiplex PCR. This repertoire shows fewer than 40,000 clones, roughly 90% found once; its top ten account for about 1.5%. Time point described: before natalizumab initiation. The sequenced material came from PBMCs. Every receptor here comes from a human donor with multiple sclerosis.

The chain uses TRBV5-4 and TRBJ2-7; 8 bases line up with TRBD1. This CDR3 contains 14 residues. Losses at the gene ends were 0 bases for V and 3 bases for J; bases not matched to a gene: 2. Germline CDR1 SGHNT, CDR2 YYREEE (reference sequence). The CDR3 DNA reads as TGTGCCAGCAGCTTGGGGACAGGGCTCTACGAGCAGTACTTC. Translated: CASSLGTGLYEQYF. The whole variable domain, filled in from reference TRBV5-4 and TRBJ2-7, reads ETGVTQSPTHLIKTRGQQVTLRCSSQSGHNTVSWYQQALGQGPQFIFQYYREEENGRGNFPPRFSGLQFPNYSSELNVNALELDDSALYLCASSLGTGLYEQYFGPGTRLTVT.

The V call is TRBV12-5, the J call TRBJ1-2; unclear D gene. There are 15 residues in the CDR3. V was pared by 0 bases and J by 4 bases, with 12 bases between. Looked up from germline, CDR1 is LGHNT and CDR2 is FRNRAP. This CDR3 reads CASGLVPDGSYGYTF. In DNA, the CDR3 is TGTGCTAGTGGTTTGGTACCGGACGGGAGCTATGGCTACACCTTC.

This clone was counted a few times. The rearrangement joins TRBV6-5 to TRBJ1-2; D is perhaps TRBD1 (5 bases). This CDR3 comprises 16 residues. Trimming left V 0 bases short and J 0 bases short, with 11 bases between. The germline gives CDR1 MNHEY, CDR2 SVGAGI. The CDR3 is CASSYSTGGTNYGYTF. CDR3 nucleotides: TGTGCCAGCAGTTACTCGACGGGGGGTACTAACTATGGCTACACCTTC.

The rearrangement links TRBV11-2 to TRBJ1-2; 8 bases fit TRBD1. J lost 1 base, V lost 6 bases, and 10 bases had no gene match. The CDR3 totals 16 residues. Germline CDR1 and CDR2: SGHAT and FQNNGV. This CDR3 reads CASSRTQGERNYGYTF. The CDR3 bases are TGTGCCAGCAGTCGCACACAGGGGGAGCGTAACTATGGCTACACCTTC.

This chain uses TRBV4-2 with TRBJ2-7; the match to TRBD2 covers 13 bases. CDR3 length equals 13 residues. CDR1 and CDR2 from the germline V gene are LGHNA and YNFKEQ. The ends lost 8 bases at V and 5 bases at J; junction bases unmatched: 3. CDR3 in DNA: TGTGCCAGCCGGACTAGCGGGAGCGACGAGCAGTACTTC. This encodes CASRTSGSDEQYF.

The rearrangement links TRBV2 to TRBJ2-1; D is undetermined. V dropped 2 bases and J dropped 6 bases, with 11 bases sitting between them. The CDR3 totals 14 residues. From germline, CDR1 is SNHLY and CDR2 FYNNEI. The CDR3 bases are TGTGCCAGCAGTGAATCTAGGTCGGGCAATGAGCAGTTCTTC. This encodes CASSESRSGNEQFF.

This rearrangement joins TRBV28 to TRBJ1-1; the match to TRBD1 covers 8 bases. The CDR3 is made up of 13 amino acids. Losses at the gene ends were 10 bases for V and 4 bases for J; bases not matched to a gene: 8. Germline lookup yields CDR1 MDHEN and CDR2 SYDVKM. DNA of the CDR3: TGTGCCACCAAGACAGGGGTGGGCACTGAAGCTTTCTTT. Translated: CATKTGVGTEAFF. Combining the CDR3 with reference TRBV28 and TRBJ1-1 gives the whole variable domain DVKVTQSSRYLVKRTGEKVFLECVQDMDHENMFWYRQDPGLGLRLIYFSYDVKMKEKGDIPEGYSVSREKKERFSLILESASTNQTSMYLCATKTGVGTEAFFGQGTRLTVV.

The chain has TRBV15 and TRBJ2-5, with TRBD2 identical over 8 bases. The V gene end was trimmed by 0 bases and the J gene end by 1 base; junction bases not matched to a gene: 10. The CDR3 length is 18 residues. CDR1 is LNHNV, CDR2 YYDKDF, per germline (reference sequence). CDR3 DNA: TGTGCCACCAGCAGAGATCTCTGGTCGGGAGGGACCCAAGAGACCCAGTACTTC. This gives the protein CATSRDLWSGGTQETQYF.

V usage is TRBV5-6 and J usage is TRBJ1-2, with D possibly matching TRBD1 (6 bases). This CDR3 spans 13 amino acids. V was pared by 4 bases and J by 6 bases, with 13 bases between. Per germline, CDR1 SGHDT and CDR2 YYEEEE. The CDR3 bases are TGTGCCAGCAGCGGGAGCTACAGGGATGGCTACACCTTC. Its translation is CASSGSYRDGYTF.

CDR3 residues: CASSPPQQGSGNTIYF. The CDR3 bases are TGTGCCAGCTCACCTCCTCAACAGGGTTCTGGAAACACCATATATTTT. The chain recombines TRBV18 with TRBJ1-3; D may be TRBD1 (6 bases). CDR3 size: 16 residues. Germline V CDR1 and CDR2: KGHSH, LQKENI. V lost 3 bases to trimming and J lost 1 base, with 13 bases between them.

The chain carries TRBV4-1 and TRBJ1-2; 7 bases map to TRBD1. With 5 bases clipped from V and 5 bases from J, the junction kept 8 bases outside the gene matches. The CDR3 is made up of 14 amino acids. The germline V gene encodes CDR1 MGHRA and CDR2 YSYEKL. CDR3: CASSTTGVGYGYTF. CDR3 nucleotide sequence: TGCGCCAGCAGCACCACAGGGGTCGGGTATGGCTACACCTTC.

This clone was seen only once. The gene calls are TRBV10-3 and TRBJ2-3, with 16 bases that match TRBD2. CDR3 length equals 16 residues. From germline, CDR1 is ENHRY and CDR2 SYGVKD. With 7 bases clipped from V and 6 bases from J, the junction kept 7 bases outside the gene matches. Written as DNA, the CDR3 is TGTGCCATCACTCCCTGGGGACTAGCGGGAGGGGATACGCAGTATTTT. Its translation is CAITPWGLAGGDTQYF.

The CDR3 nucleotides are TGTGCCAGTAGTATATCACAGGGAGGCGGCTACACCTTC. It specifies CASSISQGGGYTF. J is TRBJ1-2 and V is TRBV19, with a tentative D call TRBD1 (6 bases). V lost 2 bases to trimming and J lost 8 bases, with 12 bases between them. CDR3 size: 13 residues. Germline V CDR1 and CDR2: LNHDA, SQIVND (reference sequence).

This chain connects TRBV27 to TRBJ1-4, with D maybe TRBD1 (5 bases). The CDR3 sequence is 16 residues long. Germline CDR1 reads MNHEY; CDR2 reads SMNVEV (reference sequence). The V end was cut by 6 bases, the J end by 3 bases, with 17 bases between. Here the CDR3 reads CASSRDGFASNEKLFF. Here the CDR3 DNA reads TGTGCCAGCAGCCGGGACGGATTTGCATCTAATGAAAAACTGTTTTTT. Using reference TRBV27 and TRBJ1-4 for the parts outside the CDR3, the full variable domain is EAQVTQNPRYLITVTGKKLTVTCSQNMNHEYMSWYRQDPGLGLRQIYYSMNVEVTDKGDVPEGYKVSRKEKRNFPLILESPSPNQTSLYFCASSRDGFASNEKLFFGSGTQLSVL.

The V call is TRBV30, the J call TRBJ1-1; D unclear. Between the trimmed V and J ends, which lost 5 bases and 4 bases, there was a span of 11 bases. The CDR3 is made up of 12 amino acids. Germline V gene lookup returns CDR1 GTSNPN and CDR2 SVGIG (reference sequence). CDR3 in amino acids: CAWLLVGTEAFF. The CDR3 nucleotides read TGTGCCTGGTTATTGGTCGGCACTGAAGCTTTCTTT.